The source of this T cell receptor (beta chain) is a study of blood T cells in healthy people across ages. Together with a sample-barcoded 5' primer, a J-beta primer mix was included in a second PCR lasting about 6 to 11 cycles. Each of the cDNA molecules was tagged by a template-switch adaptor with 12 random nucleotides. Sequencing of every sample gave 2.5 million or more CDR3-containing paired-end reads. TCRdb fed the 5' RACE reads into MiXCR, producing one record per CDR3 protein. The sample lists hundreds of thousands of distinct CDR3 sequences, about 61% occurring once. This clonotype was detected only a few times. J was trimmed by 1 base and V by 5 bases; bases with no gene match: 7. The CDR3 has 15 amino acids. From germline, CDR1 is MGHRA and CDR2 YSYEKL.

This clonotype was sampled from a man in his forties or fifties in good health. V and J are TRBV4-1 and TRBJ2-5; 7 bases are shared with TRBD2. Sequenced: blood. The CDR3 DNA follows: TGCGCCAGCAGCGAAGTGCGGGGGTCCCAAGAGACCCAGTACTTC. This encodes CASSEVRGSQETQYF.